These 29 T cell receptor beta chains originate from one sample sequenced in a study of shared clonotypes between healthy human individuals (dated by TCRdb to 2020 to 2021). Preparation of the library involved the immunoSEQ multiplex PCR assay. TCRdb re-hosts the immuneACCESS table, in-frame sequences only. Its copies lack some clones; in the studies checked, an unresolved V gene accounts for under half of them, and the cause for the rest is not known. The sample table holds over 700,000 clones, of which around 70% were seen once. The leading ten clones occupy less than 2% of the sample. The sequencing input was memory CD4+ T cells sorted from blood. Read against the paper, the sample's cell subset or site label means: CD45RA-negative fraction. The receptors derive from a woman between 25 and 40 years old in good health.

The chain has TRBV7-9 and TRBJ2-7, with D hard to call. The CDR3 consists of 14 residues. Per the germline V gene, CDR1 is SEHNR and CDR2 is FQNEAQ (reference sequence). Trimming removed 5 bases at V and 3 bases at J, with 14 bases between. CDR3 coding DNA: TGTGCCAGCAGCGCCTCCGAGCTTCACTACGAGCAGTACTTC. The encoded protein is CASSASELHYEQYF.

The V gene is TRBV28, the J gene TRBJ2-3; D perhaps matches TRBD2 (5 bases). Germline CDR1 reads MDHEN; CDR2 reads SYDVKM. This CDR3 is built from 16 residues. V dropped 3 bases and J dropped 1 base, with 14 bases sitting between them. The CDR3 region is CASSLTPGRGTDTQYF. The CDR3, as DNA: TGTGCCAGCAGTTTGACCCCGGGAAGGGGCACAGATACGCAGTATTTT.

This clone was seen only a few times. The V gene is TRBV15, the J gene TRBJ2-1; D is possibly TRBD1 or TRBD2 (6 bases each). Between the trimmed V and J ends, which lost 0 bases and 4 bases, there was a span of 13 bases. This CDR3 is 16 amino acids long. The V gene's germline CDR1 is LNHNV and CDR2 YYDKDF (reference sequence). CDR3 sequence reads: CATSREATGLYNEQFF. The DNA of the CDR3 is TGTGCCACCAGCAGAGAAGCGACAGGACTATACAATGAGCAGTTCTTC.

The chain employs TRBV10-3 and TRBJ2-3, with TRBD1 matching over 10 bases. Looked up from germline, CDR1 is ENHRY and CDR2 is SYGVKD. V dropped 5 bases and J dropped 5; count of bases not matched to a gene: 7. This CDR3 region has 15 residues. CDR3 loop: CAISTGDRGRDTQYF. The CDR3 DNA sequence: TGTGCCATCAGTACAGGGGACAGGGGACGAGATACGCAGTATTTT.

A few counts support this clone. Here the CDR3 reads CASRRDGSSTDTQYF. CDR3 DNA sequence: TGTGCCAGCAGGAGGGACGGTTCTAGCACAGATACGCAGTATTTT. The genes are TRBV6-6 and TRBJ2-3; D is possibly TRBD1 or TRBD2 (5 bases each). The ends were cut back, 6 bases at V and 0 bases at J, with 13 bases in the middle. CDR3 length: 15 amino acids. Germline CDR1 MNHNY, CDR2 SVGAGI (reference sequence).

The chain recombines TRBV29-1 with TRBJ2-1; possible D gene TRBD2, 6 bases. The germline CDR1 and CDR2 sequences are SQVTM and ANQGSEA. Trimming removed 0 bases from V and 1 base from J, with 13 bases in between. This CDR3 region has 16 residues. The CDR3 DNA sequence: TGCAGCGTTGAAGATTTACGGGAGAGGTCCTACAATGAGCAGTTCTTC. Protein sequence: CSVEDLRERSYNEQFF.

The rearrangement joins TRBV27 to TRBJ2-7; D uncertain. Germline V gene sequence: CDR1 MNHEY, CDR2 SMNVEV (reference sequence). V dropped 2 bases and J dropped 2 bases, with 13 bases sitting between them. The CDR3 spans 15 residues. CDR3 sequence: CASSLGPGGPYEQYF. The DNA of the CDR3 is TGTGCCAGCAGTTTAGGACCGGGTGGTCCCTACGAGCAGTACTTC.

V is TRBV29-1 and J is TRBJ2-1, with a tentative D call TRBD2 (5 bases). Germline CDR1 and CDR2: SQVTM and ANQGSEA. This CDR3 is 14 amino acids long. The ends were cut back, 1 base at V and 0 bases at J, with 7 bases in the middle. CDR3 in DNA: TGCAGCGTTGAAGGCGGACTCTCCTACAATGAGCAGTTCTTC. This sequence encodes CSVEGGLSYNEQFF.

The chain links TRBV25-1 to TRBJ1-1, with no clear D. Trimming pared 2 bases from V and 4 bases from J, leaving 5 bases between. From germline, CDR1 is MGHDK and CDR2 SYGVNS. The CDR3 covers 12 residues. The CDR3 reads CASSELGTEAFF. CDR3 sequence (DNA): TGTGCCAGCAGTGAACTGGGCACTGAAGCTTTCTTT.

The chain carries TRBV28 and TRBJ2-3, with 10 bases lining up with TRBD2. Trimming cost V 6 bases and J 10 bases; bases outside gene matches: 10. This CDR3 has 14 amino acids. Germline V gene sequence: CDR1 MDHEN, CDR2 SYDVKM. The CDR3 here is CASRSEAGGYAQYF. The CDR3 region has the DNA TGTGCCAGCAGGTCAGAAGCGGGAGGGTACGCGCAGTATTTT.

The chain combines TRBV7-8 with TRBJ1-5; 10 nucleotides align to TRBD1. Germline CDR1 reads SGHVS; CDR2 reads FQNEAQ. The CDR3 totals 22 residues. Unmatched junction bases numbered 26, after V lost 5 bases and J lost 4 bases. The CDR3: CASSQTTGGAYGDDGRNQPQHF. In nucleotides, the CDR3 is TGTGCCAGCAGCCAAACGACAGGGGGCGCTTATGGCGATGACGGACGGAATCAGCCCCAGCATTTT.

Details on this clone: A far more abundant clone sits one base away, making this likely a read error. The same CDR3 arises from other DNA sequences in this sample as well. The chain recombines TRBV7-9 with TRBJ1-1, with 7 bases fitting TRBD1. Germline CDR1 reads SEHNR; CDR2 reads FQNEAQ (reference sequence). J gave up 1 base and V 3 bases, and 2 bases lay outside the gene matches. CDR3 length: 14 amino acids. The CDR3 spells CASSLQGGNTEAFF. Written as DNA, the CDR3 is TGTGCCAGCAGCTTGCAGGGGGGGAACACTGAAGCTTTCTTT.

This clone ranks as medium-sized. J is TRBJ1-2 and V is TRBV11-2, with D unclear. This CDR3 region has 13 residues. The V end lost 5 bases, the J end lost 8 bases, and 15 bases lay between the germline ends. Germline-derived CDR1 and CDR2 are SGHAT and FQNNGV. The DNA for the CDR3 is TGTGCCAGCAGCCATTCCGGGGAAGACGGCTACACCTTC. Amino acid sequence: CASSHSGEDGYTF.

In DNA form, the CDR3 reads TGCAGCGTTGCCCTTGGGACGGCTGTCTATGGCTACACCTTC. It translates to CSVALGTAVYGYTF. The rearrangement joins TRBV29-1 to TRBJ1-2; D might be TRBD1 (5 bases). Germline V gene data show CDR1 as SQVTM and CDR2 as ANQGSEA. Trimming left V 4 bases short and J 4 bases short, with 16 bases between. There are 14 residues in the CDR3.

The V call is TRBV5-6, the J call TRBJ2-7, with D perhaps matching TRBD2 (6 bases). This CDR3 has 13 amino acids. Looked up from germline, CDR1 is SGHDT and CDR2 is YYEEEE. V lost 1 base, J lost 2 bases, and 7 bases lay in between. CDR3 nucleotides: TGTGCCAGCAGCTTGTGGGGGGCCTACGAGCAGTACTTC. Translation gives CASSLWGAYEQYF.

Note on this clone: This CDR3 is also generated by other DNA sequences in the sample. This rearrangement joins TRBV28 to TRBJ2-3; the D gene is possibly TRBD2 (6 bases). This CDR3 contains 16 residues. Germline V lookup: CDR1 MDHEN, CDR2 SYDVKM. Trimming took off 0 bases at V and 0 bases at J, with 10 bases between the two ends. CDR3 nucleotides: TGTGCCAGCAGTTTATGGGCTAGCGCTAGCACAGATACGCAGTATTTT. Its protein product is CASSLWASASTDTQYF.

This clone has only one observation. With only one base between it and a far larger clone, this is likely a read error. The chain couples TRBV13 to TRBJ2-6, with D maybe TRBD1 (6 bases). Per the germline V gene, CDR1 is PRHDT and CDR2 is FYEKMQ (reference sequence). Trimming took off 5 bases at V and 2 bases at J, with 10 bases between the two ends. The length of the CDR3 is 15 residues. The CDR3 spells CASSPPGAGANVLTF. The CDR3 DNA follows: TGTGCCAGCAGCCCCCCAGGGGCTGGGGCCAACGTCCTGACTTTC.

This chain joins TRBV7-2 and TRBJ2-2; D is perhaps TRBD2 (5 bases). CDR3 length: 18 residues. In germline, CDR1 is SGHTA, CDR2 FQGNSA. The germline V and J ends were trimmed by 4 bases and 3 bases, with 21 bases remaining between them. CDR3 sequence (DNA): TGTGCCAGCAGCTCCCGGGGTCCAGGCGGAGGTTACACCGGGGAGCTGTTTTTT. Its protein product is CASSSRGPGGGYTGELFF.

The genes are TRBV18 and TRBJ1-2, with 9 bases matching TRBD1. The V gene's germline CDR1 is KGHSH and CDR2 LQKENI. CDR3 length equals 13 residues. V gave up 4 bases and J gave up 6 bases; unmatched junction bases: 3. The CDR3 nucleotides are TGTGCCAGCTCACAGGACAGGGGAGATGGCTACACCTTC. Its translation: CASSQDRGDGYTF.

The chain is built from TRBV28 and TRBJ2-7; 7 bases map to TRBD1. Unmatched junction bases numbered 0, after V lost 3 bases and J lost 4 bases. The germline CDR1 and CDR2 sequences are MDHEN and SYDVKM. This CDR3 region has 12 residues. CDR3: CASSLDRYEQYF. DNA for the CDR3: TGTGCCAGCAGTTTGGACAGGTACGAGCAGTACTTC.

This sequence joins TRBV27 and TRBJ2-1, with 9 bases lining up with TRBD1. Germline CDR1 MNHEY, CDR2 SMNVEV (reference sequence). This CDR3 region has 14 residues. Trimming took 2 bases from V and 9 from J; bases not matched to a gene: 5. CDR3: CASSLEDRGGEQFF. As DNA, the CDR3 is TGTGCCAGCAGTTTAGAGGACAGGGGCGGTGAGCAGTTCTTC.

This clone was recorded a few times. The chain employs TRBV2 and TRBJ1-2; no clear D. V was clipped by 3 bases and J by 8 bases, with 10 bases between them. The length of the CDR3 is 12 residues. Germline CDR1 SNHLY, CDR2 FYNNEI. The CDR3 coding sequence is TGTGCCAGCAGTGATTATCAGGAGGGCTACACCTTC. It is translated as CASSDYQEGYTF. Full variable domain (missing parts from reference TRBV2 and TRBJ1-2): EPEVTQTPSHQVTQMGQEVILRCVPISNHLYFYWYRQILGQKVEFLVSFYNNEISEKSEIFDDQFSVERPDGSNFTLKIRSTKLEDSAMYFCASSDYQEGYTFGSGTRLTVV.

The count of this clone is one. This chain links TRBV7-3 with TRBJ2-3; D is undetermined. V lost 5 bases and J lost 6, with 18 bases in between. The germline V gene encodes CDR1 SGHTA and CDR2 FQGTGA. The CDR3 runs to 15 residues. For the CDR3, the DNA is TGTGCCAGCAGCCAAAAGTCCGGGTCCGCGGATACGCAGTATTTT. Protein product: CASSQKSGSADTQYF. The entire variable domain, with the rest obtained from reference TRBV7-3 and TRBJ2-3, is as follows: GAGVSQTPSNKVTEKGKYVELRCDPISGHTALYWYRQSLGQGPEFLIYFQGTGAADDSGLPNDRFFAVRPEGSVSTLKIQRTERGDSAVYLCASSQKSGSADTQYFGPGTRLTVL.

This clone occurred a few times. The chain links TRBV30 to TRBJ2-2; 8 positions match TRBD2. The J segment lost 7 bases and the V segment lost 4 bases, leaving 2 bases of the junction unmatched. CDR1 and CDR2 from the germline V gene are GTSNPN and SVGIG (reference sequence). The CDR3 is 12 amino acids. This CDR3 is CAWTAGGGELFF. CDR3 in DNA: TGTGCCTGGACCGCGGGGGGCGGGGAGCTGTTTTTT.

In DNA, the CDR3 is TGTGCCGCGGGAGAGGGGCCAAATGAGCAGTTCTTC. This translates into CAAGEGPNEQFF. The gene calls are TRBV7-3 and TRBJ2-1, with 7 bases matching TRBD2. The V segment lost 11 bases and the J segment 7 bases; nucleotides outside the gene matches: 8. Germline lookup yields CDR1 SGHTA and CDR2 FQGTGA. The CDR3 is made up of 12 amino acids.

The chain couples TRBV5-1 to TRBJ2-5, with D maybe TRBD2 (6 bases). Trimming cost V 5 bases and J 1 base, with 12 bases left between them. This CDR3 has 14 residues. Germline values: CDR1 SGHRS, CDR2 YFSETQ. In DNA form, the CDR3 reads TGCGCCAGCAGTCCTCGGGAGATCCAAGAGACCCAGTACTTC. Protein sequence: CASSPREIQETQYF.

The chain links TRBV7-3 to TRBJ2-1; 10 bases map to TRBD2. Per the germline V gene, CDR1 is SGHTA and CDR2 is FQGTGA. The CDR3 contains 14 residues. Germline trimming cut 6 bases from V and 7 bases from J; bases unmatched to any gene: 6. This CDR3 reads CASRGAGGRNEQFF. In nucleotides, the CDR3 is TGTGCCAGCAGAGGAGCGGGAGGGCGGAATGAGCAGTTCTTC.

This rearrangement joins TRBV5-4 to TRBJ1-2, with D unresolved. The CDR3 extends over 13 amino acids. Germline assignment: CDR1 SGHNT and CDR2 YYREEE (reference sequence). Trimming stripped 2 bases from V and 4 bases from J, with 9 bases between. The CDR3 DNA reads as TGTGCCAGCAGCTTCGGAGAGGGCTATGGCTACACCTTC. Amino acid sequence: CASSFGEGYGYTF.

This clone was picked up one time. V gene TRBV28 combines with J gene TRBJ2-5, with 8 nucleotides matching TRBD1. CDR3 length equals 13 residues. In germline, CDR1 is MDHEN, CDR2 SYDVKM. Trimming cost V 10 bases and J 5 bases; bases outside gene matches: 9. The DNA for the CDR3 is TGTGCCATTACAGGGGGGTCAGTTGAGACCCAGTACTTC. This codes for CAITGGSVETQYF.